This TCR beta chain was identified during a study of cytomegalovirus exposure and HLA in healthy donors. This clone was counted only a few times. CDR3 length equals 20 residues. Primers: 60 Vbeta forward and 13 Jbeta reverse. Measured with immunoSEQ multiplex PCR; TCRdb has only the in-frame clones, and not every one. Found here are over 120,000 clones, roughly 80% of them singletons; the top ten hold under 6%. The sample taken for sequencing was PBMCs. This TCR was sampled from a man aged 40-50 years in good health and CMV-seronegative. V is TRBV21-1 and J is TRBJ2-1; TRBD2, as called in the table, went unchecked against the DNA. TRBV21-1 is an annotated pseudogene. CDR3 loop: CASSPLGLAGGLNSYNEQFF. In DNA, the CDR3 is TGTGCCAGCAGCCCCCTCGGACTAGCGGGGGGCCTCAACTCCTACAATGAGCAGTTCTTC.